The clone carrying this T cell receptor (beta chain) was recorded at least ten times. As yet, its antigen is unknown. CDR1 SGHAT and CDR2 FQNNGV come from the germline V gene. The CDR3 is 15 residues long. V was clipped by 1 base and J by 0 bases, with 8 bases between them. The library protocol tagged individual cDNA molecules with unique molecular identifiers. TCRdb reprocessed the 5' RACE reads via MiXCR and lists one record per CDR3 protein. The repertoire has around 30,000 distinct CDR3 sequences, 5.5% to 7% of them found once; the top ten carry over 10%. This specimen comes from a study of early T cells in non-severe SARS-CoV-2 infection. At the level of the study: Bulk RNA taken from unsorted whole blood was sequenced, leaving chains unpaired.

Study-wide results and limits: A preference for anti-spike CD8 responses marked VDJdb matching, which missed private and CD4 specificities.

The TCR was taken from an adult who was a healthcare worker with PCR-confirmed SARS-CoV-2 infection or an uninfected control (not recorded which). Input material: whole blood. The chain recombines TRBV11-2 with TRBJ2-3; D might be TRBD2 (5 bases). CDR3 DNA: TGTGCCAGCAGCTTAGTTGGCGGGAGCACAGATACGCAGTATTTT. Its translation: CASSLVGGSTDTQYF.